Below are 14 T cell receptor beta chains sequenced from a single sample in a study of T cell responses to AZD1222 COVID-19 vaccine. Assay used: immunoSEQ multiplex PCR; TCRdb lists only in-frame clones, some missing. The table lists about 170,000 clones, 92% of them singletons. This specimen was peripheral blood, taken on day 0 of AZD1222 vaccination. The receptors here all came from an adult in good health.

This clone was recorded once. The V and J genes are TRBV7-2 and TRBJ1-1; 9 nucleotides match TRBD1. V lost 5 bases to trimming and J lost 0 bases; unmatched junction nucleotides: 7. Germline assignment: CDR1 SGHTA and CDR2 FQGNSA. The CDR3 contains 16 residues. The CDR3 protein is CASSKTGTGLNTEAFF. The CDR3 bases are TGTGCCAGCAGCAAAACCGGGACAGGGCTGAACACTGAAGCTTTCTTT.

The CDR3: CASSPSGQGLGTEAFF. The CDR3 DNA reads TGTGCCAGCTCACCTTCCGGACAGGGCTTGGGCACTGAAGCTTTCTTT. This chain connects TRBV18 to TRBJ1-1; 8 bases map to TRBD1. Per the germline V gene, CDR1 is KGHSH and CDR2 is LQKENI. V lost 3 bases and J lost 4; bases outside the gene matches: 10. The CDR3 covers 16 residues.

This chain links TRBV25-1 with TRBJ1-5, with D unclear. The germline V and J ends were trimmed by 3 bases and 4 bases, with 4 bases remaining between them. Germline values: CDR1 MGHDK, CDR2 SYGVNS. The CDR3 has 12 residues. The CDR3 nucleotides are TGTGCCAGCAGTGATCATAATCAGCCCCAGCATTTT. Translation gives CASSDHNQPQHF.

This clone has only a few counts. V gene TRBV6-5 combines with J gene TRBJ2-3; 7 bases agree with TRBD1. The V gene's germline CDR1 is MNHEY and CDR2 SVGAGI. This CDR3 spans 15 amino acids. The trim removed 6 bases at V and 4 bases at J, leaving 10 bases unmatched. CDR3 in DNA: TGTGCCAGCAGCGGGCTACAGGGGTGGCCAGATACGCAGTATTTT. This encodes CASSGLQGWPDTQYF.

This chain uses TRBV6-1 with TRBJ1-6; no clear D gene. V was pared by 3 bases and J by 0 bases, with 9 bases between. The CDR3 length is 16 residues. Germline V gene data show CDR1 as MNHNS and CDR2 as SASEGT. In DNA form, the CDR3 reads TGTGCCAGCAGTGAGTCAAGGAGCTCCTATAATTCACCCCTCCACTTT. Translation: CASSESRSSYNSPLHF.

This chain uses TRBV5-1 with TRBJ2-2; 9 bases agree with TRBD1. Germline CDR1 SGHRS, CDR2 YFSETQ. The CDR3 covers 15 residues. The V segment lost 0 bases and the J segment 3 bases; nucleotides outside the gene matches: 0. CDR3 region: CASSLGTGDTGELFF. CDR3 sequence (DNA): TGCGCCAGCAGCTTGGGGACAGGGGACACCGGGGAGCTGTTTTTT.

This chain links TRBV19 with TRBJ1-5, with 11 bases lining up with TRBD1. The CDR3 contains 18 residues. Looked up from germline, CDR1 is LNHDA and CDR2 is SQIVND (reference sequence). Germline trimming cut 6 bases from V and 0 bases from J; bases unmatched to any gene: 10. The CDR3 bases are TGTGCCAGTAGCTGGGACAGGGGGATTTTATATAGCAATCAGCCCCAGCATTTT. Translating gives CASSWDRGILYSNQPQHF.

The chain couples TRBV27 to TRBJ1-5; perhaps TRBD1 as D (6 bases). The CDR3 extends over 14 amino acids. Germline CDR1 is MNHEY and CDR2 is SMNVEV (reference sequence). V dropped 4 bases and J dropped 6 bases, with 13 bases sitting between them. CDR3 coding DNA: TGTGCCAGCAGTTCTACAGGGACCTCTCAGCCCCAGCATTTT. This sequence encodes CASSSTGTSQPQHF.

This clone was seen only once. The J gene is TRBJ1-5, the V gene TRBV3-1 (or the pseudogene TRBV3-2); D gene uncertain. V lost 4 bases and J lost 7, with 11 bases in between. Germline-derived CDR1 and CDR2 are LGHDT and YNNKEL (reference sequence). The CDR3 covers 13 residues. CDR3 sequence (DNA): TGTGCCAGCAGCCTCCGGAACAACCAGCCCCAGCATTTT. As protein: CASSLRNNQPQHF.

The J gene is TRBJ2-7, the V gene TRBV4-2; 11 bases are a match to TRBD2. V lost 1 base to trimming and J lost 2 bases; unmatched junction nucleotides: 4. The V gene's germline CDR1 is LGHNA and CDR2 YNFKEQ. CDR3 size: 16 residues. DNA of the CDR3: TGTGCCAGCAGCCAAGTCCGACTAGCGGGGACCTACGAGCAGTACTTC. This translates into CASSQVRLAGTYEQYF.

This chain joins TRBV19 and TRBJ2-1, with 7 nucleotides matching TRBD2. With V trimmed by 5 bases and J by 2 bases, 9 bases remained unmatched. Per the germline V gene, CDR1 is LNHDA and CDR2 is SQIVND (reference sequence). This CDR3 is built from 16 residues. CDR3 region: CASSSGTTITYNEQFF. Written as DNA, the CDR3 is TGTGCCAGTAGTTCCGGGACTACAATCACCTACAATGAGCAGTTCTTC.

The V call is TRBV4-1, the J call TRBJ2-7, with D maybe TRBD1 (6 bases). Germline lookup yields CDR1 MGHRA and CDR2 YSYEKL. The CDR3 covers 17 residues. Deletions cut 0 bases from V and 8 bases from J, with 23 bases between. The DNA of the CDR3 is TGCGCCAGCAGCCAAGATACGGACAGCCCTACTTTTACGAAGCAGTACTTC. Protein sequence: CASSQDTDSPTFTKQYF.

CDR3: CSASGGTSYEQYF. CDR3 sequence (DNA): TGCAGTGCTAGTGGCGGGACTAGCTACGAGCAGTACTTC. J is TRBJ2-7 and V is TRBV20-1; 8 bases are a match to TRBD2. This CDR3 has 13 residues. The germline V gene encodes CDR1 DFQATT and CDR2 SNEGSKA (reference sequence). V trimming: 3 bases; J trimming: 3 bases; junction bases outside the gene matches: 4.

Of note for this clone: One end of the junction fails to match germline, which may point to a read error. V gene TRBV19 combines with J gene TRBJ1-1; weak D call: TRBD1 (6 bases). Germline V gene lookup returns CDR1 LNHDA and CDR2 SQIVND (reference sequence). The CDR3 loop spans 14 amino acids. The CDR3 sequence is CASNLGGGWTEAFF. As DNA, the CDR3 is TGTGCGAGTAACCTTGGGGGCGGTTGGACTGAAGCTTTCTTT.